This T cell receptor (beta chain) emerged from a study of T-cell reconstitution after alpha-beta-depleted transplantation in children. Unique molecular identifiers featured in how the TCRbeta library was prepared. Each CDR3 protein gets one entry after TCRdb re-called the PCR reads with MiXCR. The table has approximately 400,000 distinct CDR3 sequences, 11% seen once. The CDR3 length is 11 residues. Per germline, CDR1 GTSNPN and CDR2 SVGIG (reference sequence). This receptor was obtained from a human donor who donated a stem cell graft to a child with acute myeloid leukemia. This sequence joins TRBV30 and TRBJ2-7; D is perhaps TRBD1 (6 bases). The input for sequencing was PBMCs from the stem cell graft donor, taken from the stem cell graft. The CDR3 loop reads CAWSAGTTGAV. The CDR3 DNA sequence: TGTGCCTGGAGTGCCGGGACAACAGGTGCGGTC.